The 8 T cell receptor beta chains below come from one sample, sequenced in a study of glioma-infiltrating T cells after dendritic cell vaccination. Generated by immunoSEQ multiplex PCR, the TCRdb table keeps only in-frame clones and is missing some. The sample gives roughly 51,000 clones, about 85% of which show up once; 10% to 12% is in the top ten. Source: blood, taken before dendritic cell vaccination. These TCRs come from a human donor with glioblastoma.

Here the CDR3 reads CASSRTGANQPQHF. CDR3 nucleotides: TGTGCCAGCTCAAGGACAGGGGCTAATCAGCCCCAGCATTTT. The chain links TRBV18 to TRBJ1-5; 9 nucleotides line up with TRBD1. CDR3 length equals 14 residues. The V segment lost 5 bases and the J segment 4 bases; nucleotides outside the gene matches: 3. The V gene's germline CDR1 is KGHSH and CDR2 LQKENI. Variable domain in full (rest from reference TRBV18 and TRBJ1-5): NAGVMQNPRHLVRRRGQEARLRCSPMKGHSHVYWYRQLPEEGLKFMVYLQKENIIDESGMPKERFSAEFPKEGPSILRIQQVVRGDSAAYFCASSRTGANQPQHFGDGTRLSIL.

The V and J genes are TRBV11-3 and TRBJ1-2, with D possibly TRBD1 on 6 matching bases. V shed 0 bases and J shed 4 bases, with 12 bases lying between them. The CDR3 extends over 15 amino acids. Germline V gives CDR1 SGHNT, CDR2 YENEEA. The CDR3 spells CASSLDQGRSYGYTF. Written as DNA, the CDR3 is TGTGCCAGCAGCTTAGACCAGGGGCGCAGCTATGGCTACACCTTC.

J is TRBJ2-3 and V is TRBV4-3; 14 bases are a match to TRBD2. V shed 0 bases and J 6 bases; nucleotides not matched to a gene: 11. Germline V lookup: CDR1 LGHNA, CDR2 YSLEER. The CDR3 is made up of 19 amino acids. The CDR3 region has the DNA TGCGCCAGCAGCCAAGATCGAGTGACTAGCGGGGGGGCCGCGGATACGCAGTATTTT. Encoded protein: CASSQDRVTSGGAADTQYF.

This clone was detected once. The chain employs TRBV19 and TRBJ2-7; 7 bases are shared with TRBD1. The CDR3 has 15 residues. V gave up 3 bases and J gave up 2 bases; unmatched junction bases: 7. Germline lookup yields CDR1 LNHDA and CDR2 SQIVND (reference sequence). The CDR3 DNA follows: TGTGCCAGTAGTATCGCTCGGACAGGCCCCTACGAGCAGTACTTC. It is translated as CASSIARTGPYEQYF.

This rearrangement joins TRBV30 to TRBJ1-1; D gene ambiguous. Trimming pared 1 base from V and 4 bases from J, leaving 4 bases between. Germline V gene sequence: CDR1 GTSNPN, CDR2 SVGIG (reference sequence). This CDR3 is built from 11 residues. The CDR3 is CAWSGSTEAFF. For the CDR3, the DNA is TGTGCCTGGAGTGGGAGCACTGAAGCTTTCTTT.

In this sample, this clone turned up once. The CDR3 loop is CASSPRPNGGETQYF. The CDR3 DNA reads as TGTGCCAGCTCACCACGGCCAAACGGGGGGGAGACCCAGTACTTC. V usage is TRBV18 and J usage is TRBJ2-5; TRBD2 matches at 7 bases. Germline trimming cut 1 base from V and 5 bases from J; bases unmatched to any gene: 7. Germline loops: CDR1 KGHSH, CDR2 LQKENI. This CDR3 comprises 15 residues.

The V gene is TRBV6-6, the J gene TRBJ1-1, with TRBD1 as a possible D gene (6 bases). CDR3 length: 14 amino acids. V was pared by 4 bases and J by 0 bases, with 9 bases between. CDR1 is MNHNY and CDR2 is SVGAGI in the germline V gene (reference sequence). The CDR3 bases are TGTGCCAGCAGTTTTACAGGGCTGAACACTGAAGCTTTCTTT. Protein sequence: CASSFTGLNTEAFF.

The CDR3 is CASSLPRGGPQTQYF. CDR3 in DNA: TGTGCCAGCAGCTTGCCACGGGGGGGCCCTCAGACCCAGTACTTC. The chain is built from TRBV5-6 and TRBJ2-5, with 8 bases identical to TRBD2. From germline, CDR1 is SGHDT and CDR2 YYEEEE. J lost 6 bases, V lost 1 base, and 8 bases had no gene match. This CDR3 is 15 amino acids long.